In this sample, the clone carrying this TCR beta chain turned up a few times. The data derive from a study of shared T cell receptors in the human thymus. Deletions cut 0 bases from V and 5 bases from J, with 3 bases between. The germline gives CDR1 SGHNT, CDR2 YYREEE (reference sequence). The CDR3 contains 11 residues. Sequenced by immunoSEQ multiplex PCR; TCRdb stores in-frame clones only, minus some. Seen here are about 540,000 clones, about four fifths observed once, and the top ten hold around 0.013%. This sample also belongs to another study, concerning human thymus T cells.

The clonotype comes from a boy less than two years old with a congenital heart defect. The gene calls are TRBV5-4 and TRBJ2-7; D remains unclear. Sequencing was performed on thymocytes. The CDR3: CASSLEHEQYF. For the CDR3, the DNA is TGTGCCAGCAGCTTGGAGCACGAGCAGTACTTC.